These T cell receptor beta chains were read from a single sample in a study of regulatory T cells in long-lasting Graves disease. TCRdb passed the multiplex PCR reads through MiXCR, listing each CDR3 protein once. This table has 500,000 or so distinct CDR3 sequences, around 15% appearing once. These same records also appear under a second study, on T cells in Graves' hyperthyroidism and ophthalmopathy.

Sequenced material: peripheral blood mononuclear cells (PBMCs), taken at new diagnosis, from a patient treated with antithyroid drugs. These receptors were taken from a man in his forties or fifties with Graves disease. The CDR3 runs from the conserved cysteine through the conserved F or W. The D gene is left open where the match is weak. Clone size, where shown, is once, few, many, or a class for clones that have expanded.

D,J,V,size,DNA,CDR3
NA,TRBJ2-1,TRBV6-5,NA,TGTGCCAGCAGTTTCACGGGATTCGGACTTCCCTCCTACAATGAGCAGTTCTTC,CASSFTGFGLPSYNEQFF
NA,TRBJ2-5,TRBV15,many,TGTGCCACCAGCAGAGGGAATACAGGGAAAGAGACCCAGTACTTC,CATSRGNTGKETQYF
TRBD2,TRBJ2-1,TRBV10-3,NA,TGTGCCATCAGTGGCCTAGCGGGAGGCAATGAGCAGTTCTTC,CAISGLAGGNEQFF
TRBD2,TRBJ2-3,TRBV6-2/TRBV6-3,few,TGTGCCAGCAGTTACTCGAGGGCTAGCGGGAGGCCCAGCACAGATACGCAGTATTTT,CASSYSRASGRPSTDTQYF
TRBD2,TRBJ2-3,TRBV28,many,TGTGCCAGCAGACAAAGAGGGCTAGCGGGAGGGCGGAATACGCAGTATTTT,CASRQRGLAGGRNTQYF
NA,TRBJ2-1,TRBV28,many,TGTGCCAGCAGTTTAGGCGGAGCGGGCAGGGGGAATGAGCAGTTCTTC,CASSLGGAGRGNEQFF
NA,TRBJ2-3,TRBV7-8,NA,TGTGCCAGCAGCCATAGCGGAGCTAGCACAGATTCGCAGTATTTT,CASSHSGASTDSQYF
NA,TRBJ2-3,TRBV2,many,TGTGCCAGCGGCGGACGGGCCGGTCGGGGAGATACGCAGTATTTT,CASGGRAGRGDTQYF
TRBD2,TRBJ2-3,TRBV28,many,TGTGCCAGTGGGGGGGTCCTAGCGGGAGTTGATACGCAGTATTTT,CASGGVLAGVDTQYF
NA,TRBJ2-3,TRBV9,few,TGTGCCAGCAGCGTAGTAAGCACAGATACGCAGTATTTT,CASSVVSTDTQYF
TRBD2,TRBJ2-3,TRBV20-1,many,TGCAGTGCTAGGTACCCTGGCGGGAGAAGGGCAGATACGCAGTATTTT,CSARYPGGRRADTQYF
NA,TRBJ1-1,TRBV2,few,TGTACGCTTAGGTTGAACACTGAAGCTTTCTTT,CTLRLNTEAFF
TRBD1,TRBJ1-6,TRBV12-3/TRBV12-4,NA,TGTGCCAGCAGTGACCTCTTGGGACAGCATAATTCACCCCTCCACTTT,CASSDLLGQHNSPLHF
TRBD1,TRBJ1-2,TRBV5-1,many,TGCGCCAGCAGCAGAGGACAGGGTAAAAACTATGGCTACACCTTC,CASSRGQGKNYGYTF
NA,TRBJ2-5,TRBV7-9,many,TGTGCCAGCAGCTTCGGGAAAGAGACCCAGTACTTC,CASSFGKETQYF
NA,TRBJ2-7,TRBV2,many,TGTGCCAGCAGTCCAAGGACTCCCCCCTACGAGCAGTACTTC,CASSPRTPPYEQYF
NA,TRBJ2-2,TRBV6-1,NA,TGTGCCAGCAAAAAAAGGGGGGGCAACACCGGGGAGCTGTTTTTT,CASKKRGGNTGELFF
NA,TRBJ1-6,TRBV20-1,NA,TGCAGTGCTAGTGCGGGGAGCTCCTATAATTCACCCCTCCACTTT,CSASAGSSYNSPLHF
NA,TRBJ2-3,TRBV11-2,many,TGTGCCAGCAGCCTCGATGCTAGAATAAACACAGATACGCAGTATTTT,CASSLDARINTDTQYF
TRBD1,TRBJ2-1,TRBV6-1,NA,TGTGCCAGCAGTACAGGGGGCCCCTACAATGAGCAGCTCTTC,CASSTGGPYNEQLF
NA,TRBJ2-1,TRBV20-1,many,TGCTCTAATTCGGATAGCGGTCTCAATGAGCAGTTCTTC,CSNSDSGLNEQFF
NA,TRBJ1-5,TRBV24-1,many,TGTGCCACCAGTGATTCCGGGCCACGGGGAGGTCAGCCCCAGCATTTT,CATSDSGPRGGQPQHF
NA,TRBJ2-5,TRBV6-5,many,TGTGCCAGCAGTTACTCGATTTTAAACGGGTGGGACTTTGGAGAGACCCAGTACTTC,CASSYSILNGWDFGETQYF
TRBD1,TRBJ2-7,TRBV3-1,NA,TGTGCCAGCAGCCAAGACCCGGGACAGGGGGCGACGCACGAGCAGTACTTC,CASSQDPGQGATHEQYF
TRBD2,TRBJ2-7,TRBV11-2,many,TGTGCCAGCGACAGAGGGACTAGCGGGAGATACTCCTACGAGCAGTACTTC,CASDRGTSGRYSYEQYF
TRBD1,TRBJ2-1,TRBV4-1,NA,TGCGCCAGCAGCCAGACAGGGGTGTCCGACAATGAGCAGTTCTTC,CASSQTGVSDNEQFF
NA,TRBJ2-2,TRBV9,NA,TGTGCCAGCAGCGTCGGTGACAGGAACACCGGGGAGCTGTTTTTT,CASSVGDRNTGELFF
NA,TRBJ1-1,TRBV7-9,NA,TGTGCCACTTCGAACACTTTAAACCGGAAAAAGAACACTGAAGCTTTCTTT,CATSNTLNRKKNTEAFF
TRBD2,TRBJ2-7,TRBV13,many,TGTGCCAGCAGCGCTCAAGGACTAGCGGAGCAGTACTTC,CASSAQGLAEQYF
TRBD2,TRBJ2-5,TRBV5-1,NA,TGCGCCAGCAGCTTGGAGGTAGCGGGAGGCGGTGAGACCCAGTACTTC,CASSLEVAGGGETQYF
TRBD2,TRBJ2-1,TRBV2,many,TGTGCCAGCCCAGTAGCGGGAGTACGCTATGAGCAGTTCTTC,CASPVAGVRYEQFF
NA,TRBJ2-7,TRBV14,NA,TGTGCCAGCAGCCTTCGACTAGGAGGGTTCGAGCAGTACTTC,CASSLRLGGFEQYF
NA,TRBJ2-3,TRBV7-3,many,TGTGCCAGCAGCTTAACGTGGGGAGTTATGGATACGCAGTATTTT,CASSLTWGVMDTQYF
NA,TRBJ2-3,TRBV20-1,NA,TGCAGTGCTAGAAGGGGCCCTAGCACAGATACGCAGTATTTT,CSARRGPSTDTQYF
TRBD1,TRBJ2-7,TRBV27,many,TGTGCCAGCAGTTCGATAGGACAGGGGGCAAGGGAGCAGTACTTC,CASSSIGQGAREQYF
NA,TRBJ1-6,TRBV6-5,many,TGTGCCAGCAGTTACTCGGAATCACCCCTCCACTTT,CASSYSESPLHF
TRBD2,TRBJ2-7,TRBV20-1,many,TGCAGTGCCGAGAACCGGGAGGCTCTCTACGAGCAGTACTTC,CSAENREALYEQYF
TRBD2,TRBJ2-1,TRBV6-2/TRBV6-3,NA,TGTGCCAGCAGTTCACGGACTAGCGGGAGCAACAATGAGCAGTTCTTC,CASSSRTSGSNNEQFF
NA,TRBJ1-5,TRBV6-1,many,TGTGCCAGCAGTAAAGAGTTTAGCAATCAGCCCCAGCATTTT,CASSKEFSNQPQHF
NA,TRBJ2-5,TRBV5-6,NA,TGTGCCAGCAGCGTCCTCACGGAGAAAGAGACCCAGTACTTC,CASSVLTEKETQYF
NA,TRBJ2-5,TRBV6-1,few,TGTGCCAGCACCAAGGATCCCAGCGTACGGGAGACCCAGTACTTC,CASTKDPSVRETQYF
TRBD2,TRBJ2-1,TRBV30,NA,TGTGCCTGGAGTGCCCCACGGCCGGGACTAGCGGGAGTAGTCCCTGAGCAGTTCTTC,CAWSAPRPGLAGVVPEQFF
TRBD2,TRBJ2-3,TRBV6-1,NA,TGTGCCAGCAGCCCTCTAGCGGGAGCAAAAGATACGCAGTATTTT,CASSPLAGAKDTQYF
NA,TRBJ2-5,TRBV7-3,many,TGTGCCAGCAGCTTAACCGGGGGCCGGGTGAGAGAGACCCAGTACTTC,CASSLTGGRVRETQYF
TRBD2,TRBJ2-1,TRBV7-3,NA,TGTGCCAGCAGCTCCCGGACTAGCGGGATCAATGAGCAGTTCTTC,CASSSRTSGINEQFF
TRBD1,TRBJ1-1,TRBV7-9,once,TGCGCCAGCTTCCCGGGACAGGGTGGCACTGAAGCTTTCTTT,CASFPGQGGTEAFF
NA,TRBJ2-7,TRBV29-1,once,TGCAGCGTTGAAGAGGGTAGACCGGGGGGCCCCGGGCAGTACTTC,CSVEEGRPGGPGQYF
TRBD1,TRBJ2-3,TRBV20-1,many,TGCAGTGCTAGTGAGGGGGCTTCGGATACGCAGTATTTT,CSASEGASDTQYF
NA,TRBJ2-7,TRBV14,many,TGTGCCAGCAGCCAAGCCCTCACTTGGGGGTTTAGAGACGAGCAGTACTTC,CASSQALTWGFRDEQYF
TRBD2,TRBJ2-3,TRBV5-1,many,TGCGCCAGCAGCTTGGAGCGGGGTAGCACAGATACGCAGTATTTT,CASSLERGSTDTQYF
TRBD1,TRBJ2-5,TRBV28,NA,TGTGCCAGCAGAGGACAGGCGTCAGACTTC,CASRGQASDF